These 13 T cell receptor beta chains share one sample of origin, sequenced in a study of blood T cell repertoires in COVID-19. The data were produced by immunoSEQ multiplex PCR, yet TCRdb's version contains in-frame clones alone and is incomplete. The table has under 350,000 clones, about four fifths seen once. Input material: peripheral blood. The source is a woman aged 50 to 65 who had recovered from COVID-19.

The genes are TRBV7-8 and TRBJ1-2, with D possibly TRBD1 on 5 matching bases. Germline-derived CDR1 and CDR2 are SGHVS and FQNEAQ. The CDR3 sequence is 13 residues long. The germline V and J ends were trimmed by 5 bases and 8 bases, with 15 bases remaining between them. The CDR3: CASSPRYGGGYTF. In DNA, the CDR3 is TGTGCCAGCAGCCCCAGATACGGGGGGGGCTACACCTTC. Together with reference TRBV7-8 and TRBJ1-2, the CDR3 gives the full variable domain: GAGVSQSPRYKVAKRGQDVALRCDPISGHVSLFWYQQALGQGPEFLTYFQNEAQLDKSGLPSDRFFAERPEGSVSTLKIQRTQQEDSAVYLCASSPRYGGGYTFGSGTRLTVV.

This clone has a single count. The chain has TRBV18 and TRBJ2-3; D is undetermined. Germline V gene lookup returns CDR1 KGHSH and CDR2 LQKENI. Trimming shortened V by 5 bases and J by 0 bases, and 9 bases separated the two germline ends. The CDR3 totals 14 residues. CDR3 DNA: TGTGCCAGCTCAGGAGACTTGAGCACAGATACGCAGTATTTT. Translation: CASSGDLSTDTQYF.

The rearrangement joins TRBV29-1 to TRBJ2-5; the match to TRBD1 covers 9 bases. CDR1 and CDR2 from the germline V gene are SQVTM and ANQGSEA. The CDR3 totals 12 residues. J was trimmed by 4 bases and V by 7 bases; bases with no gene match: 4. CDR3 DNA sequence: TGCAGCGCGGGACAGGGTTCAGAGACCCAGTACTTC. This translates into CSAGQGSETQYF. Using reference TRBV29-1 and TRBJ2-5 for the parts outside the CDR3, the full variable domain is SAVISQKPSRDICQRGTSLTIQCQVDSQVTMMFWYRQQPGQSLTLIATANQGSEATYESGFVIDKFPISRPNLTFSTLTVSNMSPEDSSIYLCSAGQGSETQYFGPGTRLLVL.

The V gene is TRBV28, the J gene TRBJ1-2; 7 positions match TRBD1. Germline CDR1 MDHEN, CDR2 SYDVKM. The V segment lost 5 bases and the J segment 0 bases; nucleotides outside the gene matches: 3. This CDR3 comprises 14 residues. CDR3 region: CASSGGTANYGYTF. DNA of the CDR3: TGTGCCAGCAGTGGGGGGACAGCTAACTATGGCTACACCTTC.

The chain joins TRBV30 to TRBJ1-1, with a possible D match to TRBD1 (5 bases). The CDR3 is made up of 17 amino acids. Germline values: CDR1 GTSNPN, CDR2 SVGIG (reference sequence). V was clipped by 4 bases and J by 0 bases, with 21 bases between them. DNA for the CDR3: TGTGCCTGGAATCCCGGACAAATGTCGGTCATGAACACTGAAGCTTTCTTT. Translating it yields CAWNPGQMSVMNTEAFF.

DNA of the CDR3: TGTGCCAGCAGCTCGGGCGGGGAGACCCAGTACTTC. It yields the protein CASSSGGETQYF. The J gene is TRBJ2-5, the V gene TRBV6-2 or TRBV6-3, with a weak D call TRBD2 (5 bases). Trimming stripped 6 bases from V and 5 bases from J, with 10 bases between. Germline CDR1 is MNHEY and CDR2 is SVGEGT. The CDR3 has 12 amino acids.

CDR3 amino acids: CASSAGPPGTGNTQYF. The CDR3, as DNA: TGTGCCAGCAGCGCCGGTCCTCCCGGGACAGGGAATACCCAGTACTTC. The chain has TRBV5-4 and TRBJ2-5; TRBD1 agrees at 9 bases. The CDR3 has 16 amino acids. Germline lookup yields CDR1 SGHNT and CDR2 YYREEE (reference sequence). Germline trimming cut 4 bases from V and 8 bases from J; bases unmatched to any gene: 15.

The CDR3 reads CSAKQDNEQFF. CDR3 bases: TGCAGTGCGAAACAAGACAATGAGCAGTTCTTC. V is TRBV20-1 and J is TRBJ2-1; no clear D. The CDR3 has 11 residues. The germline gives CDR1 DFQATT, CDR2 SNEGSKA (reference sequence). V was clipped by 6 bases and J by 5 bases, with 8 bases between them.

The chain couples TRBV7-3 to TRBJ1-2; tentatively, D is TRBD1 (6 bases). CDR1 SGHTA and CDR2 FQGTGA come from the germline V gene. V was shortened by 0 bases and J by 8 bases, with 7 bases between the two germline ends. This CDR3 has 12 residues. The CDR3 region is CASSLTGTGYTF. The CDR3 DNA reads TGTGCCAGCAGCTTAACGGGGACAGGCTACACCTTC.

The chain employs TRBV5-4 and TRBJ1-2; 9 bases align to TRBD1. Germline assignment: CDR1 SGHNT and CDR2 YYREEE (reference sequence). The CDR3 covers 15 residues. V was clipped by 3 bases and J by 7 bases; unmatched bases: 10. The CDR3 reads CASSSPSGQGFGYTF. CDR3 DNA sequence: TGTGCCAGCAGCTCCCCCTCAGGACAGGGGTTTGGCTACACCTTC.

The rearrangement joins TRBV6-1 to TRBJ2-5; 14 positions agree with TRBD2. CDR1 and CDR2 (germline): MNHNS, SASEGT. The V and J ends lost 6 bases and 2 bases, in that order; junction bases with no gene match: 14. This CDR3 has 19 amino acids. CDR3 DNA sequence: TGTGCCAGCAGAGAAATGAGGGGACTAGCGGGAGTTGCGCAAGAGACCCAGTACTTC. It specifies CASREMRGLAGVAQETQYF.

The V call is TRBV5-5, the J call TRBJ1-5, with D possibly TRBD1 on 5 matching bases. The CDR3 has 14 amino acids. The germline V gene has CDR1 SGHKS and CDR2 YYEKEE (reference sequence). V was pared by 0 bases and J by 6 bases, with 10 bases between. The chain's CDR3 is CASSLGTGGQPQHF. Here the CDR3 DNA reads TGTGCCAGCAGCTTGGGAACCGGGGGTCAGCCCCAGCATTTT.

The genes are TRBV18 and TRBJ2-1; 8 nucleotides line up with TRBD1. V lost 4 bases to trimming and J lost 8 bases; unmatched junction nucleotides: 7. Germline CDR1 KGHSH, CDR2 LQKENI. This CDR3 region has 14 residues. CDR3 coding DNA: TGTGCCAGCTCACTCCGACAGGGGATGGATGAGCAGTTCTTC. Its protein product is CASSLRQGMDEQFF. The entire variable domain, with the rest obtained from reference TRBV18 and TRBJ2-1, is as follows: NAGVMQNPRHLVRRRGQEARLRCSPMKGHSHVYWYRQLPEEGLKFMVYLQKENIIDESGMPKERFSAEFPKEGPSILRIQQVVRGDSAAYFCASSLRQGMDEQFFGPGTRLTVL.